The 28 T cell receptor beta chains below all came from one sample that was sequenced in a study of vaccination effects on CD4 cells after COVID-19. Antigens for these TCRs are unknown. Expansion of antigen-specific CD4+ T cells with viral peptide pools was carried out by the ViraFEST assay before sequencing. CD4+ T cell isolation took place after approximately 11 days of culture. A positive SARS-CoV-2 PCR test fell between March and December 2020. The repertoire was sequenced with immunoSEQ multiplex PCR; TCRdb's copy has only in-frame clones and lacks some. In the table there are about 27,000 clones, around three quarters of which are singletons. The sequences come from CD4+ T cells from PBMCs cultured with HCoV-NL63 spike peptides, collected before COVID-19 vaccination. The receptors here all came from a human donor who had a prior SARS-CoV-2 infection.

The chain uses TRBV7-2 and TRBJ2-7; TRBD1 matches at 12 bases. The germline CDR1 and CDR2 sequences are SGHTA and FQGNSA. Unmatched junction bases numbered 10, after V lost 1 base and J lost 12 bases. The CDR3 has 15 residues. This CDR3 is CASSLDPGQGAFRYF. The CDR3 DNA follows: TGTGCCAGCAGCTTAGACCCGGGACAGGGGGCGTTTCGGTACTTC. The whole variable domain, filled in from reference TRBV7-2 and TRBJ2-7, reads GAGVSQSPSNKVTEKGKDVELRCDPISGHTALYWYRQSLGQGLEFLIYFQGNSAPDKSGLPSDRFSAERTGGSVSTLTIQRTQQEDSAVYLCASSLDPGQGAFRYFGPGTRLTVT.

This chain links TRBV27 with TRBJ2-7; D ambiguous. Germline V CDR1 and CDR2: MNHEY, SMNVEV (reference sequence). The V and J ends lost 5 bases and 5 bases respectively, with 22 bases between them. The CDR3 sequence is 16 residues long. The CDR3 DNA follows: TGTGCCAGCAGTCCGTATCGGGCAGGTATTTCGGACGAGCAGTACTTC. Residues: CASSPYRAGISDEQYF.

In DNA form, the CDR3 reads TGTGCCAGCAGCAAAACCGATAGCGGGGGGATTACAGATACGCAGTATTTT. Amino acid sequence: CASSKTDSGGITDTQYF. This chain links TRBV21-1 with TRBJ2-3; the D segment call TRBD2 is taken from the table without a DNA check. TRBV21-1 is designated a pseudogene. This CDR3 is built from 17 residues.

The chain links TRBV12-3 or TRBV12-4 to TRBJ2-4; 7 bases match TRBD1. This CDR3 has 13 residues. After removal of 5 bases from V and 11 bases from J, the junction contained 9 bases not matched to a gene. The CDR3 DNA reads as TGTGCCAGCAGTAACACGGGACAGTCCCTTCAGTACTTC. This sequence encodes CASSNTGQSLQYF.

The J gene is TRBJ1-6, the V gene TRBV5-3, with no clear D. TRBV5-3 is recorded as an ORF, its role being uncertain. This CDR3 is 14 amino acids long. V lost 1 base, J lost 6 bases, and 8 bases lay in between. The CDR3 loop reads CARSLKNRNSPLHF. The CDR3 DNA sequence: TGTGCCAGAAGCTTGAAGAACCGTAATTCACCCCTCCACTTT.

The V gene is TRBV30, the J gene TRBJ2-3; D perhaps matches TRBD1 (6 bases). V lost 4 bases and J lost 2, with 16 bases in between. The CDR3 covers 15 residues. Germline-derived CDR1 and CDR2 are GTSNPN and SVGIG (reference sequence). Here the CDR3 reads CAWNRQVLFTDTQYF. CDR3 sequence (DNA): TGTGCCTGGAACAGACAGGTTCTCTTCACAGATACGCAGTATTTT.

This clone was seen only a few times. The chain recombines TRBV4-2 with TRBJ1-6, with unresolved D. CDR3 size: 15 residues. V shed 1 base and J shed 5 bases, with 9 bases lying between them. Germline CDR1 and CDR2: LGHNA and YNFKEQ. CDR3: CASSQVRQNNSPLHF. CDR3 coding DNA: TGTGCCAGCAGCCAAGTTCGGCAGAATAATTCACCCCTCCACTTT.

There are a few counts of this clone. V is TRBV7-2 and J is TRBJ2-7; D possibly corresponds to TRBD1 (7 bases). With 5 bases removed from V and 1 base from J, the gap between germline ends came to 24 bases. This CDR3 has 18 amino acids. The germline V gene encodes CDR1 SGHTA and CDR2 FQGNSA. CDR3 bases: TGTGCCAGCAGCCCCCGAGGGGGGTTGTGGGACAGATCCTACGAGCAGTACTTC. Protein product: CASSPRGGLWDRSYEQYF.

The chain uses TRBV2 and TRBJ2-3, with D possibly TRBD2 on 5 matching bases. The CDR3 is 12 residues long. V shed 4 bases and J shed 4 bases, with 6 bases lying between them. CDR1 SNHLY and CDR2 FYNNEI come from the germline V gene. In DNA, the CDR3 is TGTGCCAGCAGTGGAGCGGCAGATACGCAGTATTTT. It codes for CASSGAADTQYF.

The chain combines TRBV9 with TRBJ1-3, with D unresolved. The CDR3 sequence is 14 residues long. The V gene lost 1 base and the J gene lost 1 base, with 6 bases spanning the gap. The germline V gene has CDR1 SGDLS and CDR2 YYNGEE. CDR3 DNA sequence: TGTGCCAGCAGCGTATACACGTCTGGAAACACCATATATTTT. It codes for CASSVYTSGNTIYF. Drawing the rest from reference TRBV9 and TRBJ1-3, the complete variable domain is DSGVTQTPKHLITATGQRVTLRCSPRSGDLSVYWYQQSLDQGLQFLIQYYNGEERAKGNILERFSAQQFPDLHSELNLSSLELGDSALYFCASSVYTSGNTIYFGEGSWLTVV.

The rearrangement uses TRBV5-5 and TRBJ1-5; TRBD1 might be the D (6 bases). There are 15 residues in the CDR3. V lost 1 base and J lost 3, with 11 bases in between. CDR1 is SGHKS, CDR2 YYEKEE, per germline (reference sequence). CDR3 coding DNA: TGTGCCAGCAGCTTGATAGGACAGCTCAATCAGCCCCAGCATTTT. It encodes CASSLIGQLNQPQHF.

The CDR3 sequence is CASSPTEGVVTGELFF. In nucleotides, the CDR3 is TGTGCCAGCAGCCCGACGGAGGGGGTGGTAACCGGGGAGCTGTTTTTT. This rearrangement joins TRBV11-1 to TRBJ2-2; D tentatively fits TRBD1 or TRBD2 (6 bases each). This CDR3 contains 16 residues. Germline V CDR1 and CDR2: SGHAT, FQDESV (reference sequence). V was clipped by 5 bases and J by 5 bases, with 18 bases between them.

The V call is TRBV5-4, the J call TRBJ2-7; D assignment may be TRBD1 or TRBD2 (7 bases each). Germline V gene sequence: CDR1 SGHNT, CDR2 YYREEE (reference sequence). CDR3 length: 16 residues. The V gene lost 4 bases and the J gene lost 3 bases, with 20 bases spanning the gap. In DNA form, the CDR3 reads TGTGCCAGCAGCCCAGGGGGAGGGTTCTCGTACTACGAGCAGTACTTC. Translating gives CASSPGGGFSYYEQYF.

The gene calls are TRBV12-5 and TRBJ2-1, with 7 bases matching TRBD2. V lost 0 bases, J lost 15 bases, and 8 bases stayed unmatched. Per germline, CDR1 LGHNT and CDR2 FRNRAP. There are 13 residues in the CDR3. Here the CDR3 DNA reads TGTGCTAGTGGTTTGGTGGGAGGGTTGGCCCCGTTCTTC. It translates to CASGLVGGLAPFF.

V usage is TRBV11-3 and J usage is TRBJ2-5, with TRBD1 matching 7 bases. The germline CDR1 and CDR2 sequences are SGHNT and YENEEA. The CDR3 sequence is 14 residues long. The junction had 4 bases not matched to a gene; V was cut back by 4 bases and J by 2 bases. CDR3 DNA: TGTGCCAGCAGCTCACCGGGACAGCAAGAGACCCAGTACTTC. It codes for CASSSPGQQETQYF.

This clone was counted between two and nine times. J is TRBJ2-7 and V is TRBV6-6; D call uncertain. CDR3 length: 15 amino acids. Between the trimmed V and J ends, which lost 0 bases and 2 bases, there was a span of 11 bases. Looked up from germline, CDR1 is MNHNY and CDR2 is SVGAGI (reference sequence). The CDR3 nucleotides are TGTGCCAGCAGTTACTCGATAGTCACTACCTACGAGCAGTACTTC. Translating it yields CASSYSIVTTYEQYF.

V gene TRBV28 combines with J gene TRBJ2-7; 10 bases align to TRBD1. V lost 6 bases and J lost 3; bases outside the gene matches: 8. CDR1 MDHEN and CDR2 SYDVKM come from the germline V gene. The CDR3 runs to 15 residues. CDR3 amino acids: CASRLPGTGDYEQYF. The CDR3 bases are TGTGCCAGCAGGCTACCCGGGACAGGGGACTACGAGCAGTACTTC.

J is TRBJ1-5 and V is TRBV4-1; no clear D. Germline loops: CDR1 MGHRA, CDR2 YSYEKL. Deletions cut 0 bases from V and 0 bases from J, with 9 bases between. The CDR3 is 16 amino acids. The DNA of the CDR3 is TGCGCCAGCAGCCAAGATTATTCCCTTAGCAATCAGCCCCAGCATTTT. Its protein product is CASSQDYSLSNQPQHF.

This clone was observed a handful of times. This chain joins TRBV18 and TRBJ2-7; no clear D. The CDR3 loop spans 16 amino acids. Trimming left V 3 bases short and J 2 bases short, with 17 bases between. Germline assignment: CDR1 KGHSH and CDR2 LQKENI. The CDR3 sequence is CASSPLVPRTTYEQYF. CDR3 coding DNA: TGTGCCAGCTCACCCTTAGTACCGCGGACCACCTACGAGCAGTACTTC. The variable domain in full, with the rest retrieved from reference TRBV18 and TRBJ2-7, is NAGVMQNPRHLVRRRGQEARLRCSPMKGHSHVYWYRQLPEEGLKFMVYLQKENIIDESGMPKERFSAEFPKEGPSILRIQQVVRGDSAAYFCASSPLVPRTTYEQYFGPGTRLTVT.

The chain couples TRBV5-6 to TRBJ1-1; a weak D match, TRBD1 (6 bases). The CDR3 consists of 13 residues. V lost 0 bases to trimming and J lost 7 bases, with 10 bases between them. Germline CDR1 and CDR2: SGHDT and YYEEEE. This CDR3 is CASSLVGGLEAFF. The CDR3 DNA reads as TGTGCCAGCAGCTTGGTTGGGGGGCTTGAAGCTTTCTTT.

This clone was detected only a few times. The rearrangement joins TRBV5-4 to TRBJ2-7; D assignment may be TRBD1 or TRBD2 (5 bases each). Germline CDR1 SGHNT, CDR2 YYREEE (reference sequence). CDR3 size: 12 residues. Trimming pared 4 bases from V and 9 bases from J, leaving 14 bases between. The CDR3 loop is CASSATGDGQYF. In nucleotides, the CDR3 is TGTGCCAGCAGCGCCACTGGGGACGGGCAGTACTTC.

V usage is TRBV11-3 and J usage is TRBJ2-3; D remains ambiguous. V lost 5 bases to trimming and J lost 4 bases, with 10 bases between them. Looked up from germline, CDR1 is SGHNT and CDR2 is YENEEA. The CDR3 totals 13 residues. CDR3 protein: CASSVSPSDTQYF. CDR3 sequence (DNA): TGTGCCAGCAGCGTCTCGCCGTCAGATACGCAGTATTTT.

V is TRBV24-1 and J is TRBJ2-5; 9 bases fit TRBD2. V dropped 2 bases and J dropped 0; count of bases not matched to a gene: 3. Germline V gene data show CDR1 as KGHDR and CDR2 as SFDVKD. The CDR3 has 16 amino acids. The CDR3 DNA is TGTGCCACCAGTGATTATAGCGGGAGTTACCAAGAGACCCAGTACTTC. Amino acid sequence: CATSDYSGSYQETQYF.

The chain uses TRBV6-5 and TRBJ2-7, with TRBD1 identical over 10 bases. The CDR3 runs 14 residues. Germline values: CDR1 MNHEY, CDR2 SVGAGI. V lost 6 bases and J lost 2; bases outside the gene matches: 4. CDR3 in DNA: TGTGCCAGCAGAGTTGGACAGGGGGCCTACGAGCAGTACTTC. Translated, it gives CASRVGQGAYEQYF.

J is TRBJ2-4 and V is TRBV29-1, with D tentatively TRBD1 or TRBD2 (5 bases each). The CDR3 extends over 13 amino acids. V lost 4 bases, J lost 6 bases, and 13 bases lay in between. Germline V gene data show CDR1 as SQVTM and CDR2 as ANQGSEA. The CDR3 nucleotides read TGCAGCGTTGTCAGAGGGACGGGAAACATTCAGTACTTC. Translation: CSVVRGTGNIQYF. Full variable domain (remainder filled in from reference TRBV29-1 and TRBJ2-4): SAVISQKPSRDICQRGTSLTIQCQVDSQVTMMFWYRQQPGQSLTLIATANQGSEATYESGFVIDKFPISRPNLTFSTLTVSNMSPEDSSIYLCSVVRGTGNIQYFGAGTRLSVL.

The rearrangement joins TRBV7-3 to TRBJ2-2; D ambiguous. Germline lookup yields CDR1 SGHTA and CDR2 FQGTGA. V shed 1 base and J shed 3 bases, with 3 bases lying between them. The CDR3 is made up of 13 amino acids. The CDR3 loop reads CASSLSHTGELFF. Here the CDR3 DNA reads TGTGCCAGCAGCTTAAGCCACACCGGGGAGCTGTTTTTT.

The rearrangement joins TRBV2 to TRBJ1-2, with 7 nucleotides matching TRBD1. The CDR3 has 15 residues. Germline trimming cut 1 base from V and 4 bases from J; bases unmatched to any gene: 6. The germline gives CDR1 SNHLY, CDR2 FYNNEI. The CDR3: CASSEGTGWSYGYTF. The CDR3 coding sequence is TGTGCCAGCAGTGAAGGGACAGGATGGAGCTATGGCTACACCTTC. Based on the CDR3 plus reference TRBV2 and TRBJ1-2, the full variable domain is EPEVTQTPSHQVTQMGQEVILRCVPISNHLYFYWYRQILGQKVEFLVSFYNNEISEKSEIFDDQFSVERPDGSNFTLKIRSTKLEDSAMYFCASSEGTGWSYGYTFGSGTRLTVV.

V is TRBV6-5 and J is TRBJ2-7; TRBD1 matches 10 bases. The CDR3 contains 13 residues. J was trimmed by 4 bases and V by 6 bases; bases with no gene match: 3. Germline CDR1 is MNHEY and CDR2 is SVGAGI. CDR3 in amino acids: CASRTGGSYEQYF. As DNA, the CDR3 is TGTGCCAGCAGGACAGGGGGCTCTTACGAGCAGTACTTC.